The following is a TCR beta chain sequence with its context. The data derive from a study of blood T cell repertoires in COVID-19. On the study more broadly: Donors in the United States, Italy and Spain gave samples during acute or convalescent COVID-19.

Cohorts were determined from participant-reported clinical history. J lost 2 bases, V lost 5 bases, and 5 bases had no gene match. The CDR3 consists of 14 residues. CDR1 SGHTS and CDR2 YDEGEE come from the germline V gene. Clones were read by immunoSEQ multiplex PCR, and TCRdb kept only the in-frame ones, dropping some. The repertoire consists of roughly 240,000 clones, with roughly 87% occurring once and the leading ten covering 2.5% to 3%. The sequence was collected from a woman aged 25 to 39 with acute COVID-19. Material: PBMCs or T cells enriched from blood (not recorded which). The rearrangement uses TRBV5-8 and TRBJ2-3, with 7 bases that match TRBD1. In nucleotides, the CDR3 is TGTGCCAGCAGGCCACAGGGGATCACAGATACGCAGTATTTT. Translation: CASRPQGITDTQYF.